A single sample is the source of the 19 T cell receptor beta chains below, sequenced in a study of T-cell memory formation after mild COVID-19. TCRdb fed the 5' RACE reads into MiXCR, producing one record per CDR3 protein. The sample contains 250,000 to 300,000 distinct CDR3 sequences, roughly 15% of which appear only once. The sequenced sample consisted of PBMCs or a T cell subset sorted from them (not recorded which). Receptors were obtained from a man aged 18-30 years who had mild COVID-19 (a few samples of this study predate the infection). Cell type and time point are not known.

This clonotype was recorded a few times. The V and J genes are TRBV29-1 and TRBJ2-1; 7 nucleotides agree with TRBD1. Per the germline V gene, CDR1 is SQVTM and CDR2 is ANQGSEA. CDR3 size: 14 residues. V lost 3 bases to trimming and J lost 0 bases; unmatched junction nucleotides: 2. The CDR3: CSVEGQSSYNEQFF. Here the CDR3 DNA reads TGCAGCGTTGAGGGACAGAGCTCCTACAATGAGCAGTTCTTC.

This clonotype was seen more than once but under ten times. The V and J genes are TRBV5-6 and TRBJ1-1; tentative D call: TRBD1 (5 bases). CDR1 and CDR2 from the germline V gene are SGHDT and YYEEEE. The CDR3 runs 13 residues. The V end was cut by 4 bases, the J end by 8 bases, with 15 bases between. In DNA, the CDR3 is TGTGCCAGCAGCCCCGGGAGGGGTTGGGAAGCTTTCTTT. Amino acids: CASSPGRGWEAFF.

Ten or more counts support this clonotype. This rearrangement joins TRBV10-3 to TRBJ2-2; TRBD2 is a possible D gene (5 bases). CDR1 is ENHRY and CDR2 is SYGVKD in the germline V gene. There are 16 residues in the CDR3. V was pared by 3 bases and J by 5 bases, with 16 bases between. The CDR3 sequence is CAISDGLEGWTGELFF. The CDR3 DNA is TGTGCCATCAGTGATGGCCTCGAGGGTTGGACCGGGGAGCTGTTTTTT.

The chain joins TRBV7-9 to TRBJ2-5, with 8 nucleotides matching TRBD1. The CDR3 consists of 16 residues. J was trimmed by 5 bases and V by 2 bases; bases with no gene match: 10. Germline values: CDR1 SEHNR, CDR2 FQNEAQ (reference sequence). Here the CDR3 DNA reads TGTGCCAGCAGCTTAATTACTCGGACAGGGCGGGAGACCCAGTACTTC. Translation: CASSLITRTGRETQYF.

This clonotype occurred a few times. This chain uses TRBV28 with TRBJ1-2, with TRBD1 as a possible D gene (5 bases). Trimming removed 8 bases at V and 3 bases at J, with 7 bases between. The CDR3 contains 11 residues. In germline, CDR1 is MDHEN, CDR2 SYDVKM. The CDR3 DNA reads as TGTGCCAGCGGGACGGACTATGGCTACACCTTC. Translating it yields CASGTDYGYTF.

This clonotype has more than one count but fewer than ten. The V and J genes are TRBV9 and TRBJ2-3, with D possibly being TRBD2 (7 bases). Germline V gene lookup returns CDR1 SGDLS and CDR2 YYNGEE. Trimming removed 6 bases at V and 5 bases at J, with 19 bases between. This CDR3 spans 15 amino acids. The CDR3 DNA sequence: TGTGCCAGCACCGAAGGTGGCGGGGGCTTAGATACGCAGTATTTT. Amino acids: CASTEGGGGLDTQYF.

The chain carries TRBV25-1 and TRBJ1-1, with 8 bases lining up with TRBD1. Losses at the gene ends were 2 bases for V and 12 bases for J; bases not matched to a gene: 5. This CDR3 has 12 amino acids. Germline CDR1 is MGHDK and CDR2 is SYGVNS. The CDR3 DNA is TGTGCCAGCAGTGAACCAGGACAGGGATCTTTCTTT. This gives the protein CASSEPGQGSFF.

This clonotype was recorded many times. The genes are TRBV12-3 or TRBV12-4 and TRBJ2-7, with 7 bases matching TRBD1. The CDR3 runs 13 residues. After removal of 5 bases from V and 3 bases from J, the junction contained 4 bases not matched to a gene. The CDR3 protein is CASSRQGNYEQYV. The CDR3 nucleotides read TGTGCCAGCAGTCGACAGGGAAACTACGAGCAGTACGTC.

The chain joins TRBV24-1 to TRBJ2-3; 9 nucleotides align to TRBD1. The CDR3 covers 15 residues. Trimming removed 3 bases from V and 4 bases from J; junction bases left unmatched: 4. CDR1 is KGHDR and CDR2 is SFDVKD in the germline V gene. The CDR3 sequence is CATSDPRQGADTQYF. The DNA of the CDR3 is TGTGCCACCAGTGATCCTCGACAGGGGGCAGATACGCAGTATTTT.

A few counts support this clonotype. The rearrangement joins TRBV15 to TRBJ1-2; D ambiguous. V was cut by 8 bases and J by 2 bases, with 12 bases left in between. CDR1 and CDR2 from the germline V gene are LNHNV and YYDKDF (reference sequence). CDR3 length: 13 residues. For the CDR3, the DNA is TGTGCCACCTCCGAACACTTCAACTATGGCTACACCTTC. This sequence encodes CATSEHFNYGYTF.

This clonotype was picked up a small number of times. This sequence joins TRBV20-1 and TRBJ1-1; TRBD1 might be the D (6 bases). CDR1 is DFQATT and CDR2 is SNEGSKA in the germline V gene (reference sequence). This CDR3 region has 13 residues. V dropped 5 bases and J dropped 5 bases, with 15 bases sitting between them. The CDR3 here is CSAVRGKGTEAFF. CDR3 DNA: TGCAGTGCTGTGAGGGGGAAGGGTACTGAAGCTTTCTTT.

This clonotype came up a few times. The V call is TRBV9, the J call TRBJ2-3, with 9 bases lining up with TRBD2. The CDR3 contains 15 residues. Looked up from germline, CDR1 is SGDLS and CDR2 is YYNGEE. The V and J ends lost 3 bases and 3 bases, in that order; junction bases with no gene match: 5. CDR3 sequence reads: CASSASSGDTDTQYF. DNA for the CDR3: TGTGCCAGCAGCGCCTCTAGCGGGGATACAGATACGCAGTATTTT.

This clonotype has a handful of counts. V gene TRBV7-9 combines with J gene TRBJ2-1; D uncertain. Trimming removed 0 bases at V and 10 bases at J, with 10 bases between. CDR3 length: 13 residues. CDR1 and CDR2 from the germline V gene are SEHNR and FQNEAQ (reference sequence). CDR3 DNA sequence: TGTGCCAGCAGCTTAGCGCTCTTCGGAGAGCAGTTCTTC. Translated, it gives CASSLALFGEQFF.

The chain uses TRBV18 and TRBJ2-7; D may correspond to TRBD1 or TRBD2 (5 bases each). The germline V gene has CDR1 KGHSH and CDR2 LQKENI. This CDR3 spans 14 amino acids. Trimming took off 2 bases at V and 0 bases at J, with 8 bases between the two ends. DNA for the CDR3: TGTGCCAGCTCACCAGGGACGGACTCCTACGAGCAGTACTTC. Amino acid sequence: CASSPGTDSYEQYF.

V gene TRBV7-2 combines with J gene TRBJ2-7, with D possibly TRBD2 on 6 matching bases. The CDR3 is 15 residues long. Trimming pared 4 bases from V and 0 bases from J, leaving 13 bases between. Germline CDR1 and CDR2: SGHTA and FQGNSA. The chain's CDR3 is CASSSQLAGSYEQYF. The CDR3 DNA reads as TGTGCCAGCAGCTCGCAACTAGCCGGCTCCTACGAGCAGTACTTC.

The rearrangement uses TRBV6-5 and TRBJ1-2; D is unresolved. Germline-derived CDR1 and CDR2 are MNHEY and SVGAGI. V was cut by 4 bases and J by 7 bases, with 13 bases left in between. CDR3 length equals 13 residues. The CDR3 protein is CASSWLSEGGYTF. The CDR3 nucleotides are TGTGCCAGCAGTTGGCTCTCGGAAGGTGGCTACACCTTC.

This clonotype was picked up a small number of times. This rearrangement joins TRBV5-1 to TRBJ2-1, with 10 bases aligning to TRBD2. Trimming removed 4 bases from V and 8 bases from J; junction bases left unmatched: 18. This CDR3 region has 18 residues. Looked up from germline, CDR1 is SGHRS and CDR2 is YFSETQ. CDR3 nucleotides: TGCGCCAGCAGCCCGAAGGGCATCAGCGGGGGGGCCTTCCATGAGCAGTTCTTC. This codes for CASSPKGISGGAFHEQFF.

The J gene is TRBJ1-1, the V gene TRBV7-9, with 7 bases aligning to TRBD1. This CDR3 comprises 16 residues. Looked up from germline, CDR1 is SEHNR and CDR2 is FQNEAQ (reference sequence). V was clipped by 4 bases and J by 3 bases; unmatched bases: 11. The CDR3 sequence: CASSSTQTGSDTEAFF. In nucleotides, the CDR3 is TGTGCCAGCAGCTCGACACAGACAGGGTCGGACACTGAAGCTTTCTTT.

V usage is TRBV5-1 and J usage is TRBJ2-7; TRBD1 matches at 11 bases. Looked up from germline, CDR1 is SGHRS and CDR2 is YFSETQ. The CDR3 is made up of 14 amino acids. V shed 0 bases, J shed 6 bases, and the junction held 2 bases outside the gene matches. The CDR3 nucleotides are TGCGCCAGCAGCTTGGGGACAGGGGGCGGCGAGCAGTACGTC. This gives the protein CASSLGTGGGEQYV.